The 29 T cell receptor beta chains below all came from one sample that was sequenced in a study of OX40 agonist ivuxolimab in advanced cancers. The table came from immunoSEQ multiplex PCR; TCRdb's copy has only in-frame clones and leaves some out. Of about 64,000 clones in the sample, about 88% are singletons; the top ten hold roughly 3.1%. This specimen consisted of CD4+ or CD8+ T cells sorted from blood, obtained in a trial of the OX40 agonist ivuxolimab. Receptors were obtained from an adult with an advanced solid tumor such as melanoma, head and neck, liver or kidney cancer.

The rearrangement links TRBV28 to TRBJ1-2; maybe TRBD1 (5 bases). Trimming removed 2 bases at V and 5 bases at J, with 15 bases between. The CDR3 is made up of 15 amino acids. Germline V gene lookup returns CDR1 MDHEN and CDR2 SYDVKM. CDR3 residues: CASSLVMGGEYGYTF. The CDR3 bases are TGTGCCAGCAGTTTAGTGATGGGGGGAGAATATGGCTACACCTTC.

This rearrangement joins TRBV29-1 to TRBJ2-3; 7 bases agree with TRBD2. J lost 6 bases, V lost 8 bases, and 5 bases had no gene match. Germline V gene data show CDR1 as SQVTM and CDR2 as ANQGSEA. CDR3 length: 11 residues. The CDR3 region has the DNA TGCAGCCAAGCCGGGGGGGATACGCAGTATTTT. Protein: CSQAGGDTQYF.

This sequence joins TRBV5-5 and TRBJ2-1; D not certain. V dropped 0 bases and J dropped 6 bases, with 7 bases sitting between them. The V gene's germline CDR1 is SGHKS and CDR2 YYEKEE (reference sequence). This CDR3 has 13 residues. The CDR3 is CASSLAVANEQFF. In DNA form, the CDR3 reads TGTGCCAGCAGCTTGGCCGTCGCCAATGAGCAGTTCTTC.

This clone was seen only a few times. The rearrangement joins TRBV5-1 to TRBJ2-7; TRBD1 aligns across 7 bases. Germline V CDR1 and CDR2: SGHRS, YFSETQ. V dropped 0 bases and J dropped 0; count of bases not matched to a gene: 6. The CDR3 is made up of 16 amino acids. The CDR3 loop reads CASSLAVDRHSYEQYF. The CDR3 bases are TGCGCCAGCAGCTTGGCTGTGGACAGGCACTCCTACGAGCAGTACTTC.

The table lists this clone with a few counts. This is likely a read error, given that the CDR3 carries no conserved phenylalanine or tryptophan at its end. It is unclear where the CDR3 begins or ends on the DNA, so no DNA is shown, and the CDR3 is as TCRdb lists it. V is TRBV28 and J is TRBJ2-3; TRBD2 was called by the table and not checked on the DNA. Germline V gene sequence: CDR1 MDHEN, CDR2 SYDVKM. 14 amino acids form the CDR3, both terminal residues included. CDR3 region: CASSSVFRGAPNFG.

The rearrangement uses TRBV7-8 and TRBJ2-5; D gene ambiguous. V lost 4 bases and J 1 base, leaving 4 bases between the germline ends. In germline, CDR1 is SGHVS, CDR2 FQNEAQ. The CDR3 consists of 12 residues. The CDR3 region is CASSSLQETQYF. CDR3 DNA sequence: TGTGCCAGCAGCTCCCTCCAAGAGACCCAGTACTTC.

V is TRBV6-5 and J is TRBJ1-2; D is possibly TRBD1 (5 bases). Trimming shortened V by 6 bases and J by 2 bases, and 10 bases separated the two germline ends. Per the germline V gene, CDR1 is MNHEY and CDR2 is SVGAGI. The CDR3 length is 13 residues. CDR3: CASRQELNYGYTF. Here the CDR3 DNA reads TGTGCCAGCAGACAGGAGTTAAACTATGGCTACACCTTC.

V is TRBV18 and J is TRBJ2-7, with D tentatively TRBD1 (5 bases). With 2 bases removed from V and 1 base from J, the gap between germline ends came to 12 bases. The germline V gene has CDR1 KGHSH and CDR2 LQKENI. The CDR3 loop spans 15 amino acids. The DNA of the CDR3 is TGTGCCAGCTCACCAAGCATGGACACTTCCTACGAGCAGTACTTC. Translated, it gives CASSPSMDTSYEQYF.

This clone came up once. The chain joins TRBV15 to TRBJ1-2; D uncertain. Germline assignment: CDR1 LNHNV and CDR2 YYDKDF (reference sequence). Trimming shortened V by 1 base and J by 4 bases, and 7 bases separated the two germline ends. The CDR3 has 13 residues. CDR3 nucleotides: TGTGCCACCAGCAGAGGCAGGCCCTATGGCTACACCTTC. Amino acid sequence: CATSRGRPYGYTF. Full variable domain (remainder filled in from reference TRBV15 and TRBJ1-2): DAMVIQNPRYQVTQFGKPVTLSCSQTLNHNVMYWYQQKSSQAPKLLFHYYDKDFNNEADTPDNFQSRRPNTSFCFLDIRSPGLGDTAMYLCATSRGRPYGYTFGSGTRLTVV.

A note on this clone: Its ends do not fully match the called genes, so a read error is possible. The chain links TRBV18 to TRBJ2-1, with D perhaps TRBD1 or TRBD2 (7 bases each). Germline CDR1 is KGHSH and CDR2 is LQKENI. The CDR3 loop spans 16 amino acids. CDR3 sequence: CAGSPQGGSSYNEQFF. DNA for the CDR3: TGTGCCGGCTCACCTCAGGGGGGGTCCTCCTACAATGAGCAGTTCTTC.

The CDR3 loop is CASSIVSTVGYGYTF. CDR3 sequence (DNA): TGTGCCAGTAGTATAGTGTCGACGGTAGGCTATGGCTACACCTTC. The J gene is TRBJ1-2, the V gene TRBV19; no reliable D call. From germline, CDR1 is LNHDA and CDR2 SQIVND (reference sequence). This CDR3 has 15 residues. Trimming stripped 1 base from V and 4 bases from J, with 13 bases between. Variable domain in full (rest from reference TRBV19 and TRBJ1-2): DGGITQSPKYLFRKEGQNVTLSCEQNLNHDAMYWYRQDPGQGLRLIYYSQIVNDFQKGDIAEGYSVSREKKESFPLTVTSAQKNPTAFYLCASSIVSTVGYGYTFGSGTRLTVV.

This clone is a singleton in its sample. The gene calls are TRBV6-6 and TRBJ2-5; the match to TRBD2 covers 10 bases. Germline V gene data show CDR1 as MNHNY and CDR2 as SVGAGI (reference sequence). The CDR3 contains 14 residues. Trimming removed 6 bases from V and 5 bases from J; junction bases left unmatched: 6. CDR3 sequence reads: CASRSLAGDETQYF. CDR3 nucleotide sequence: TGTGCCAGCAGGAGCCTAGCGGGGGATGAGACCCAGTACTTC.

The rearrangement joins TRBV2 to TRBJ1-4; no reliable D call. The CDR3 sequence is 15 residues long. The ends were cut back, 7 bases at V and 1 base at J, with 13 bases in the middle. CDR1 SNHLY and CDR2 FYNNEI come from the germline V gene. This CDR3 is CASIREALTNEKLFF. CDR3 nucleotides: TGTGCCAGCATTAGGGAGGCATTAACTAATGAAAAACTGTTTTTT.

The V call is TRBV7-9, the J call TRBJ2-3; 15 bases agree with TRBD2. This CDR3 has 13 amino acids. With 5 bases clipped from V and 9 bases from J, the junction kept 0 bases outside the gene matches. CDR1 and CDR2 (germline): SEHNR, FQNEAQ (reference sequence). The CDR3 reads CASSGTSGGTQYF. CDR3 in DNA: TGTGCCAGCAGCGGGACTAGCGGGGGGACGCAGTATTTT. Full variable domain (remainder filled in from reference TRBV7-9 and TRBJ2-3): DTGVSQNPRHKITKRGQNVTFRCDPISEHNRLYWYRQTLGQGPEFLTYFQNEAQLEKSRLLSDRFSAERPKGSFSTLEIQRTEQGDSAMYLCASSGTSGGTQYFGPGTRLTVL.

V usage is TRBV18 and J usage is TRBJ2-7; maybe TRBD2 (6 bases). CDR1 KGHSH and CDR2 LQKENI come from the germline V gene. Trimming shortened V by 2 bases and J by 1 base, and 9 bases separated the two germline ends. The CDR3 extends over 14 amino acids. The CDR3, as DNA: TGTGCCAGCTCACCAGGGCGGGAATCCTACGAGCAGTACTTC. Its translation: CASSPGRESYEQYF.

The chain joins TRBV15 to TRBJ1-2, with D maybe TRBD1 (5 bases). Trimming cost V 0 bases and J 0 bases, with 17 bases left between them. The CDR3 is 18 amino acids. CDR1 and CDR2 from the germline V gene are LNHNV and YYDKDF (reference sequence). This CDR3 is CATSRDWSGTKTNYGYTF. DNA of the CDR3: TGTGCCACCAGCAGAGATTGGTCAGGGACTAAAACTAACTATGGCTACACCTTC.

Comment on this clone: The same CDR3 is also encoded by other DNA sequences in this sample. The rearrangement uses TRBV27 and TRBJ1-1; D is uncertain. The CDR3 is 15 residues long. Germline V gene sequence: CDR1 MNHEY, CDR2 SMNVEV (reference sequence). V was cut by 5 bases and J by 5 bases, with 18 bases left in between. CDR3 nucleotides: TGTGCCAGCAGTCGAGGATCGATTTTTAGGACTGAAGCTTTCTTT. Translated, it gives CASSRGSIFRTEAFF.

The V and J genes are TRBV18 and TRBJ2-1, with a possible D match to TRBD2 (6 bases). CDR3 length: 13 amino acids. With 8 bases removed from V and 1 base from J, the gap between germline ends came to 9 bases. Germline CDR1 and CDR2: KGHSH and LQKENI. The CDR3 sequence: CASTGGSYNEQFF. CDR3 coding DNA: TGTGCCAGCACAGGAGGGTCCTACAATGAGCAGTTCTTC.

With respect to this clone: The junction and the germline gene differ at one end; a read error may be behind it. The chain joins TRBV7-7 to TRBJ2-2, with TRBD2 matching 15 bases. Germline assignment: CDR1 SSHAT and CDR2 FNYEAQ (reference sequence). The CDR3 is 18 amino acids. The CDR3 nucleotides read TGTGCTAGCAGCTTAGTTTGGGGGGGGACTAGCGGGAGGAGGGAGCTGTTTTTT. Translating it yields CASSLVWGGTSGRRELFF.

The V call is TRBV19, the J call TRBJ1-2, with D unclear. CDR1 is LNHDA and CDR2 is SQIVND in the germline V gene (reference sequence). The CDR3 totals 14 residues. The V end lost 5 bases, the J end lost 5 bases, and 15 bases lay between the germline ends. In nucleotides, the CDR3 is TGTGCCAGTAGTTCTGACCCTGGGGTTTATGGCTACACCTTC. Translating it yields CASSSDPGVYGYTF.

J is TRBJ2-1 and V is TRBV5-1; the D call may be TRBD1 or TRBD2 (5 bases each). This CDR3 contains 15 residues. V was trimmed by 6 bases and J by 3 bases, leaving 16 bases between them. The germline V gene encodes CDR1 SGHRS and CDR2 YFSETQ. The CDR3 DNA reads TGCGCCAGCAACCTACAGGTGGGGAGCTACAATGAGCAGTTCTTC. Translation: CASNLQVGSYNEQFF.

This CDR3 reads CASSPPGHSNAFF. CDR3 coding DNA: TGTGCCAGCAGCCCACCGGGACATTCGAATGCTTTCTTT. V is TRBV7-9 and J is TRBJ1-1; tentative D call: TRBD1 (6 bases). Trimming stripped 5 bases from V and 11 bases from J, with 18 bases between. The CDR3 loop spans 13 amino acids. Germline V lookup: CDR1 SEHNR, CDR2 FQNEAQ (reference sequence).

This clone has just a few counts. The rearrangement uses TRBV19 and TRBJ2-7, with D possibly matching TRBD1 (7 bases). Trimming took 5 bases from V and 2 from J, leaving 28 bases between them. The CDR3 has 19 residues. Per the germline V gene, CDR1 is LNHDA and CDR2 is SQIVND (reference sequence). The CDR3 region is CASSPRPSARQGGTYEQYF. The CDR3 coding sequence is TGTGCCAGTAGTCCCAGACCCTCCGCTCGACAGGGAGGCACCTACGAGCAGTACTTC.

This chain connects TRBV18 to TRBJ2-3; weak D call: TRBD2 (6 bases). Germline V gene data show CDR1 as KGHSH and CDR2 as LQKENI. The CDR3 is 16 residues long. V lost 0 bases, J lost 3 bases, and 13 bases lay in between. The CDR3 region is CASSPPSGERTDTQYF. In DNA form, the CDR3 reads TGTGCCAGCTCACCACCGTCGGGAGAAAGGACAGATACGCAGTATTTT. Full variable domain (outside the CDR3, taken from reference TRBV18 and TRBJ2-3): NAGVMQNPRHLVRRRGQEARLRCSPMKGHSHVYWYRQLPEEGLKFMVYLQKENIIDESGMPKERFSAEFPKEGPSILRIQQVVRGDSAAYFCASSPPSGERTDTQYFGPGTRLTVL.

The V gene is TRBV6-1, the J gene TRBJ1-2; the D gene is possibly TRBD1 (5 bases). This CDR3 is built from 15 residues. In germline, CDR1 is MNHNS, CDR2 SASEGT. V shed 0 bases and J shed 8 bases, with 16 bases lying between them. The CDR3 coding sequence is TGTGCCAGCAGTGAAGCGGGGGGAGGAGGAGGGGGCTACACCTTC. This sequence encodes CASSEAGGGGGGYTF.

V is TRBV20-1 and J is TRBJ1-2; 10 nucleotides line up with TRBD1. J gave up 7 bases and V 6 bases, and 2 bases lay outside the gene matches. This CDR3 region has 11 residues. CDR1 and CDR2 (germline): DFQATT, SNEGSKA (reference sequence). CDR3 nucleotides: TGCAGTGCAAGGGACAGGGGTGGCTACACCTTC. This codes for CSARDRGGYTF.

V and J are TRBV2 and TRBJ2-3; D is undetermined. Germline values: CDR1 SNHLY, CDR2 FYNNEI. Trimming took 5 bases from V and 6 from J, leaving 15 bases between them. This CDR3 spans 14 amino acids. The CDR3 reads CASSPMSAQDTQYF. CDR3 sequence (DNA): TGTGCCAGCAGTCCCATGAGCGCACAGGATACGCAGTATTTT.

This clone was seen once. The rearrangement links TRBV10-1 to TRBJ2-5; D may be TRBD1 (5 bases). Per germline, CDR1 WNHNN and CDR2 SYGVQD (reference sequence). The ends were cut back, 7 bases at V and 5 bases at J, with 14 bases in the middle. The CDR3 contains 13 residues. The CDR3 sequence is CASKPLPGETQYF. The CDR3 DNA follows: TGCGCCAGCAAGCCACTTCCAGGGGAGACCCAGTACTTC.

The gene calls are TRBV5-4 and TRBJ2-5; D gene ambiguous. The tail of the sequence fits TRBJ2-7 better, so the J call may be wrong. This CDR3 spans 12 amino acids. CDR1 and CDR2 (germline): SGHNT, YYREEE (reference sequence). The CDR3 DNA reads as TGTGCCAGCAGCTTGTACAGCTACGAGCAGTACTTC. Amino acid sequence: CASSLYSYEQYF.